The sequence of this TCR beta chain was determined in a study of shared clonotypes between healthy human individuals. Study results and limitations: Naive CD4 clonotype sharing across four donors was approximately 5%. Rarefaction exposed incomplete sorted-subset sequencing despite large depth.

Comment on this clone: Its target is not known. Different DNA sequences within this sample yield the same CDR3.

J gave up 6 bases and V 3 bases, and 0 bases lay outside the gene matches. Germline CDR1 is SGHTA and CDR2 is FQGNSA. This CDR3 comprises 14 residues. TCRdb keeps only in-frame clones here, not all; method: immunoSEQ multiplex PCR. The top ten clones hold around 0.47% of a sample with roughly 1,000,000 clones, about 80% of them seen once. The TCR was taken from a man in his late teens or twenties in good health. Some clones in this sample may be carry-over from other donors' samples. The chain employs TRBV7-2 and TRBJ2-7; 15 nucleotides line up with TRBD2. Input material: memory CD4+ T cells from PBMCs. Subset specified: CD45RA-negative fraction. This CDR3 reads CASSLGLAGGEQYF. The CDR3 DNA is TGTGCCAGCAGCTTGGGACTAGCGGGAGGCGAGCAGTACTTC.